One and the same sample provided the 26 T cell receptor beta chains below, sequenced in a study of vaccination and CD4 T cells after COVID-19. As to time point: late sampling 161 to 241 days after vaccination in a few convalescent patients. TCRdb analysed the PCR reads with MiXCR anew, one entry per CDR3 protein. The table records about 30,000 distinct CDR3 sequences, more than 40% of them present only once. The material was CD4+ T cells from blood, obtained about 7 months after SARS-CoV-2 vaccination. The receptors stem from a human donor who had recovered from COVID-19.

A few counts support this clonotype. This chain joins TRBV20-1 and TRBJ1-1; D possibly corresponds to TRBD1 (6 bases). Trimming stripped 6 bases from V and 3 bases from J, with 20 bases between. Germline CDR1 and CDR2: DFQATT and SNEGSKA (reference sequence). CDR3 length equals 15 residues. The CDR3 coding sequence is TGCAGTGCGACAACGGGGGGGCGCGTCGACACTGAAGCTTTCTTT. Translating gives CSATTGGRVDTEAFF.

This clonotype was counted only a few times. This chain uses TRBV20-1 with TRBJ1-6, with TRBD1 matching over 7 bases. Trimming at V came to 1 base and at J to 5 bases, leaving 5 bases not matched to a gene. Germline-derived CDR1 and CDR2 are DFQATT and SNEGSKA (reference sequence). This CDR3 contains 15 residues. CDR3 sequence reads: CSARGQGVNNSPLHF. The CDR3 coding sequence is TGCAGTGCTAGAGGACAGGGTGTGAATAATTCACCCCTCCACTTT.

There are a few counts of this clonotype. The chain links TRBV6-1 to TRBJ2-7, with 11 bases that match TRBD1. The germline CDR1 and CDR2 sequences are MNHNS and SASEGT. The CDR3 contains 15 residues. V shed 0 bases, J shed 3 bases, and the junction held 1 base outside the gene matches. The CDR3 protein is CASSEAGTGGYEQYF. CDR3 DNA: TGTGCCAGCAGTGAAGCTGGGACAGGGGGCTACGAGCAGTACTTC.

This chain links TRBV7-6 with TRBJ2-1; no firm D call. V was clipped by 2 bases and J by 0 bases, with 14 bases between them. CDR1 and CDR2 from the germline V gene are SGHVS and FNYEAQ. CDR3 length: 17 amino acids. CDR3 in amino acids: CASSLRVADSSYNEQFF. The CDR3 DNA sequence: TGTGCCAGCAGCTTAAGGGTAGCAGATAGCTCCTACAATGAGCAGTTCTTC.

This sequence joins TRBV6-1 and TRBJ2-5; D might be TRBD1 (6 bases). This CDR3 has 16 amino acids. Trimming took 1 base from V and 4 from J, leaving 16 bases between them. From germline, CDR1 is MNHNS and CDR2 SASEGT. As DNA, the CDR3 is TGTGCCAGCAGTGAAGTGACCAGGGGAGCGGCAGAGACCCAGTACTTC. This gives the protein CASSEVTRGAAETQYF.

The chain has TRBV20-1 and TRBJ2-4; TRBD2 matches 7 bases. The CDR3 covers 13 residues. V lost 3 bases, J lost 7 bases, and 6 bases stayed unmatched. The germline V gene has CDR1 DFQATT and CDR2 SNEGSKA (reference sequence). Here the CDR3 DNA reads TGCAGTGCTAGTTTTCACGGGAGGAACATTCAGTACTTC. It specifies CSASFHGRNIQYF.

This sequence joins TRBV6-2 or TRBV6-3 and TRBJ1-1; TRBD1 agrees at 9 bases. The CDR3 spans 13 residues. Germline CDR1 is MNHEY and CDR2 is SVGEGT. V was clipped by 6 bases and J by 5 bases; unmatched bases: 4. The CDR3, as DNA: TGTGCCAGCAGGAGGACAGGGGATACTGAAGCTTTCTTT. Amino acid sequence: CASRRTGDTEAFF.

The rearrangement links TRBV20-1 to TRBJ2-3, with TRBD2 matching 7 bases. Germline lookup yields CDR1 DFQATT and CDR2 SNEGSKA (reference sequence). The CDR3 is 13 amino acids. CDR3 DNA sequence: TGCGCCGGGGGGAACCCTAGCACAGATACGCAGTATTTT. Protein product: CAGGNPSTDTQYF.

This clonotype has a handful of counts. V is TRBV20-1 and J is TRBJ2-3; 9 bases align to TRBD2. Germline assignment: CDR1 DFQATT and CDR2 SNEGSKA (reference sequence). CDR3 size: 15 residues. The junction had 12 bases not matched to a gene; V was cut back by 6 bases and J by 5 bases. The CDR3, as DNA: TGCAGTGCAGAAAACCAGCGGGGGGTTGGAGATACGCAGTATTTT. It specifies CSAENQRGVGDTQYF.

The rearrangement joins TRBV7-2 to TRBJ2-3, with 9 positions matching TRBD1. This CDR3 has 15 amino acids. V lost 4 bases and J lost 2; bases outside the gene matches: 4. CDR1 is SGHTA and CDR2 is FQGNSA in the germline V gene. The CDR3 sequence: CASSSRTGDTDTQYF. CDR3 nucleotides: TGTGCCAGCAGCTCCAGGACAGGGGACACAGATACGCAGTATTTT.

This clonotype was observed a handful of times. In DNA, the CDR3 is TGTGCCAGCAGAAGCGGCTACGAGCAGTACTTC. As protein: CASRSGYEQYF. The chain has TRBV6-1 and TRBJ2-7; TRBD2 is a possible D gene (5 bases). The CDR3 is 11 residues long. Trimming cost V 6 bases and J 3 bases, with 6 bases left between them. Germline values: CDR1 MNHNS, CDR2 SASEGT.

The V gene is TRBV6-1, the J gene TRBJ2-3; no reliable D call. Germline CDR1 MNHNS, CDR2 SASEGT. The CDR3 is 13 residues long. Trimming took off 5 bases at V and 2 bases at J, with 8 bases between the two ends. The chain's CDR3 is CASSRGYTDTQYF. The DNA for the CDR3 is TGTGCCAGCAGTCGCGGATACACAGATACGCAGTATTTT.

The J gene is TRBJ2-1, the V gene TRBV7-9; a weak D match, TRBD1 (5 bases). The germline gives CDR1 SEHNR, CDR2 FQNEAQ (reference sequence). This CDR3 is 14 amino acids long. Trimming cost V 1 base and J 7 bases, with 11 bases left between them. The CDR3 region is CASSLGDSLNEQFF. The CDR3, as DNA: TGTGCCAGCAGCTTAGGAGACAGCCTAAATGAGCAGTTCTTC.

This clonotype has just a few counts. The chain is built from TRBV19 and TRBJ2-7; 11 positions match TRBD2. The V and J ends lost 5 bases and 7 bases, in that order; junction bases with no gene match: 4. The CDR3 contains 13 residues. Looked up from germline, CDR1 is LNHDA and CDR2 is SQIVND (reference sequence). The CDR3 here is CASSLGLAGEQYF. The CDR3 region has the DNA TGTGCCAGTAGTTTAGGACTAGCGGGTGAGCAGTACTTC.

There are a few counts of this clonotype. The V and J genes are TRBV20-1 and TRBJ2-3; maybe TRBD2 (5 bases). The CDR3 loop spans 16 amino acids. CDR1 is DFQATT and CDR2 is SNEGSKA in the germline V gene (reference sequence). V gave up 0 bases and J gave up 0 bases, with 13 bases separating them. CDR3 sequence (DNA): TGCAGTGCTAGAGATCTGACCAGCGGAAGCACAGATACGCAGTATTTT. It encodes CSARDLTSGSTDTQYF.

The chain joins TRBV6-2 or TRBV6-3 to TRBJ1-1; unclear D gene. Germline loops: CDR1 MNHEY, CDR2 SVGEGT. The CDR3 covers 11 residues. Trimming removed 2 bases from V and 11 bases from J, with 9 bases in between. In DNA, the CDR3 is TGTGCCAGCAGTTACATCAGTGGGGCTTTCTTT. Translating gives CASSYISGAFF.

The table lists this clonotype with a few counts. The gene calls are TRBV20-1 and TRBJ2-3; TRBD1 matches at 8 bases. CDR1 and CDR2 (germline): DFQATT, SNEGSKA (reference sequence). There are 15 residues in the CDR3. V shed 0 bases and J 5 bases; nucleotides not matched to a gene: 7. The CDR3 bases are TGCAGTGCTAGAGATTGGGACAGGCAGGGAGATACGCAGTATTTT. Amino acids: CSARDWDRQGDTQYF.

This clonotype was picked up a small number of times. The chain employs TRBV21-1 and TRBJ2-7; the table's D call, TRBD1, was not checked against the DNA. TRBV21-1 corresponds to a pseudogene. The CDR3 sequence is 16 residues long. CDR3 in amino acids: CASSKRVSWGSFEQYF. CDR3 coding DNA: TGTGCCAGCAGTAAGAGAGTGTCCTGGGGTTCGTTCGAGCAGTACTTC.

The chain couples TRBV27 to TRBJ1-2; D is possibly TRBD1 (6 bases). With 3 bases removed from V and 2 bases from J, the gap between germline ends came to 10 bases. The CDR3 covers 14 residues. In germline, CDR1 is MNHEY, CDR2 SMNVEV (reference sequence). This CDR3 reads CASSFRGGNYGYTF. The DNA for the CDR3 is TGTGCCAGCAGTTTCAGGGGAGGGAACTATGGCTACACCTTC.

This sequence joins TRBV7-3 and TRBJ2-2, with 10 bases fitting TRBD2. Germline-derived CDR1 and CDR2 are SGHTA and FQGTGA. The V gene end was trimmed by 3 bases and the J gene end by 7 bases; junction bases not matched to a gene: 8. The CDR3 is 16 residues long. CDR3 bases: TGTGCCAGCAGCTTGTATAGCGGGAGGCGCGGCGGGGAGCTGTTTTTT. The encoded protein is CASSLYSGRRGGELFF.

V and J are TRBV7-9 and TRBJ2-3, with D maybe TRBD2 (6 bases). Germline V CDR1 and CDR2: SEHNR, FQNEAQ (reference sequence). Between the trimmed V and J ends, which lost 1 base and 4 bases, there was a span of 9 bases. This CDR3 contains 14 residues. CDR3 DNA: TGTGCCAGCAGCTTAGTACTAGCTCCAGATACGCAGTATTTT. Its translation: CASSLVLAPDTQYF. Complete variable domain (other parts from reference TRBV7-9 and TRBJ2-3): DTGVSQNPRHKITKRGQNVTFRCDPISEHNRLYWYRQTLGQGPEFLTYFQNEAQLEKSRLLSDRFSAERPKGSFSTLEIQRTEQGDSAMYLCASSLVLAPDTQYFGPGTRLTVL.

This clonotype has only a few counts. V and J are TRBV6-1 and TRBJ2-3; D possibly corresponds to TRBD2 (6 bases). The CDR3 extends over 13 amino acids. Germline CDR1 is MNHNS and CDR2 is SASEGT. The ends were cut back, 6 bases at V and 6 bases at J, with 13 bases in the middle. CDR3 sequence reads: CASRLTLADTQYF. CDR3 bases: TGTGCCAGCAGGCTCACCCTAGCGGATACGCAGTATTTT.

The chain has TRBV15 and TRBJ2-5; D may be TRBD2 (6 bases). Germline V gene data show CDR1 as LNHNV and CDR2 as YYDKDF (reference sequence). V lost 3 bases, J lost 4 bases, and 9 bases lay in between. The CDR3 runs 13 residues. Written as DNA, the CDR3 is TGTGCCACCAGCAGCGGGACTTCAGAGACCCAGTACTTC. As protein: CATSSGTSETQYF. The full variable domain, with the rest looked up from reference TRBV15 and TRBJ2-5, is DAMVIQNPRYQVTQFGKPVTLSCSQTLNHNVMYWYQQKSSQAPKLLFHYYDKDFNNEADTPDNFQSRRPNTSFCFLDIRSPGLGDTAMYLCATSSGTSETQYFGPGTRLLVL.

This clonotype was recorded a few times. The rearrangement joins TRBV2 to TRBJ1-5; D perhaps matches TRBD1 (6 bases). The germline V and J ends were trimmed by 6 bases and 5 bases, with 17 bases remaining between them. In germline, CDR1 is SNHLY, CDR2 FYNNEI. The CDR3 totals 15 residues. CDR3 in amino acids: CASSPRDILDQPQHF. The CDR3 DNA sequence: TGTGCCAGCAGCCCGAGGGACATTCTCGATCAGCCCCAGCATTTT.

The chain has TRBV19 and TRBJ2-3; D possibly corresponds to TRBD2 (5 bases). Trimming removed 6 bases from V and 1 base from J, with 20 bases in between. Per the germline V gene, CDR1 is LNHDA and CDR2 is SQIVND (reference sequence). The CDR3 length is 17 residues. The CDR3 sequence: CASSLSGPGKGTDTQYF. The CDR3 bases are TGTGCCAGTAGCCTATCCGGGCCCGGGAAGGGCACAGATACGCAGTATTTT. Complete variable domain (other parts from reference TRBV19 and TRBJ2-3): DGGITQSPKYLFRKEGQNVTLSCEQNLNHDAMYWYRQDPGQGLRLIYYSQIVNDFQKGDIAEGYSVSREKKESFPLTVTSAQKNPTAFYLCASSLSGPGKGTDTQYFGPGTRLTVL.

The CDR3 DNA sequence: TGTGCCACCAGTACAAGACTAGCGGGAGAGGATGAGCAGTTCTTC. It is translated as CATSTRLAGEDEQFF. The chain is built from TRBV15 and TRBJ2-1; 12 bases line up with TRBD2. CDR3 size: 15 residues. With 6 bases clipped from V and 8 bases from J, the junction kept 8 bases outside the gene matches. Germline V lookup: CDR1 LNHNV, CDR2 YYDKDF (reference sequence).